This passage covers 20 T cell receptor beta chains from one sample sequenced in a study of long-term antiretroviral therapy in people with HIV. immunoSEQ v3.0 was run at survey level. Clones were sequenced by immunoSEQ multiplex PCR, and TCRdb holds only the in-frame ones, with some missing. The table includes tens of thousands of clones, 90% to 95% detected once. This specimen consisted of unsorted PBMCs, obtained 3.7 years after starting antiretroviral therapy. These receptors were obtained from a woman aged 45-65 years with HIV.

V is TRBV5-6 and J is TRBJ2-7; tentatively, D is TRBD1 (6 bases). Between the trimmed V and J ends, which lost 5 bases and 4 bases, there was a span of 22 bases. CDR3 size: 16 residues. In germline, CDR1 is SGHDT, CDR2 YYEEEE. The CDR3 sequence is CASSPPTLGQKYEQYF. The CDR3 region has the DNA TGTGCCAGCAGTCCTCCCACCCTCGGACAGAAGTACGAGCAGTACTTC.

The rearrangement links TRBV10-1 to TRBJ2-1, with D possibly matching TRBD2 (6 bases). V was pared by 0 bases and J by 12 bases, with 12 bases between. This CDR3 region has 13 residues. Germline values: CDR1 WNHNN, CDR2 SYGVQD (reference sequence). CDR3 region: CASSESVGTGQFF. CDR3 DNA: TGCGCCAGCAGTGAGTCGGTGGGGACTGGGCAGTTCTTC.

This rearrangement joins TRBV4-2 to TRBJ2-3; the D gene is possibly TRBD2 (6 bases). Germline CDR1 reads LGHNA; CDR2 reads YNFKEQ. The CDR3 has 15 amino acids. Trimming removed 0 bases from V and 3 bases from J, with 10 bases in between. CDR3 region: CASSQEGGVTDTQYF. The CDR3 DNA sequence: TGTGCCAGCAGCCAAGAGGGCGGGGTAACAGATACGCAGTATTTT.

This chain uses TRBV4-1 with TRBJ1-4, with a tentative D call TRBD1 (6 bases). CDR3 length: 16 residues. The ends were cut back, 1 base at V and 7 bases at J, with 16 bases in the middle. Germline lookup yields CDR1 MGHRA and CDR2 YSYEKL. CDR3 sequence reads: CASSQVQAGGGEKLFF. CDR3 DNA sequence: TGCGCCAGCAGCCAAGTACAGGCCGGAGGGGGTGAAAAACTGTTTTTT.

This chain connects TRBV2 to TRBJ1-2; 7 bases are shared with TRBD1. The trim removed 4 bases at V and 3 bases at J, leaving 5 bases unmatched. Germline assignment: CDR1 SNHLY and CDR2 FYNNEI. The CDR3 is 14 residues long. In DNA, the CDR3 is TGTGCCAGCAGTGGGGGACAGCAGTACTATGGCTACACCTTC. Its translation is CASSGGQQYYGYTF.

The gene calls are TRBV11-2 and TRBJ2-1, with 7 bases identical to TRBD2. Germline CDR1 is SGHAT and CDR2 is FQNNGV. The J segment lost 6 bases and the V segment lost 1 base, leaving 6 bases of the junction unmatched. CDR3 length: 15 amino acids. CDR3 protein: CASSLALSGFNEQFF. DNA of the CDR3: TGTGCCAGCAGCTTAGCGCTTAGCGGGTTCAATGAGCAGTTCTTC.

This chain uses TRBV6-5 with TRBJ1-3; D is undetermined. CDR3 size: 16 residues. The germline gives CDR1 MNHEY, CDR2 SVGAGI. Trimming cost V 2 bases and J 2 bases, with 13 bases left between them. The CDR3 nucleotides are TGTGCCAGCAGTTACGGAGGGAGTTCTCCTGGAAACACCATATATTTT. Translating gives CASSYGGSSPGNTIYF.

This clone came up a few times. The V call is TRBV15, the J call TRBJ2-1, with 12 bases matching TRBD2. The germline gives CDR1 LNHNV, CDR2 YYDKDF (reference sequence). Unmatched junction bases numbered 10, after V lost 2 bases and J lost 8 bases. This CDR3 is 17 amino acids long. The CDR3 here is CATSRHNLGLAGDEQFF. CDR3 in DNA: TGTGCCACCAGCAGACATAACCTGGGACTAGCGGGCGATGAGCAGTTCTTC.

The V and J genes are TRBV7-3 and TRBJ1-6; possibly TRBD1 for D (5 bases). The CDR3 is 15 amino acids. CDR1 is SGHTA, CDR2 FQGTGA, per germline. V lost 1 base to trimming and J lost 6 bases, with 10 bases between them. CDR3 DNA sequence: TGTGCCAGCAGCTTAAGCACGGGGGTTAATTCACCCCTCCACTTT. It translates to CASSLSTGVNSPLHF. Full variable domain (missing parts from reference TRBV7-3 and TRBJ1-6): GAGVSQTPSNKVTEKGKYVELRCDPISGHTALYWYRQSLGQGPEFLIYFQGTGAADDSGLPNDRFFAVRPEGSVSTLKIQRTERGDSAVYLCASSLSTGVNSPLHFGNGTRLTVT.

This chain links TRBV7-3 with TRBJ1-1, with unresolved D. CDR1 is SGHTA and CDR2 is FQGTGA in the germline V gene. Deletions cut 4 bases from V and 4 bases from J, with 13 bases between. This CDR3 is built from 14 residues. The CDR3 DNA is TGTGCCAGCAGCTCAGGAGGAAGGACCACTGAAGCTTTCTTT. It is translated as CASSSGGRTTEAFF.

This chain uses TRBV30 with TRBJ1-6; TRBD1 aligns across 7 bases. The CDR3 spans 16 residues. Germline loops: CDR1 GTSNPN, CDR2 SVGIG (reference sequence). V trimming: 3 bases; J trimming: 6 bases; junction bases outside the gene matches: 11. CDR3 coding DNA: TGTGCCTGGAGCCCCCTCGGGACAGCTAGTAATTCACCCCTCCACTTT. Translation gives CAWSPLGTASNSPLHF.

The rearrangement joins TRBV5-4 to TRBJ2-2; no clear D. Germline V gives CDR1 SGHNT, CDR2 YYREEE (reference sequence). Trimming shortened V by 4 bases and J by 5 bases, and 12 bases separated the two germline ends. The CDR3 extends over 14 amino acids. The CDR3: CASSPGRRTGELFF. The CDR3 nucleotides are TGTGCCAGCAGCCCGGGCCGTCGTACCGGGGAGCTGTTTTTT.

The CDR3 region is CASSPRDRGTEAFF. The CDR3 bases are TGTGCCAGCAGCCCGAGGGACAGGGGCACTGAAGCTTTCTTT. V usage is TRBV7-6 and J usage is TRBJ1-1; 10 bases match TRBD1. Trimming took 5 bases from V and 4 from J; bases not matched to a gene: 4. Per the germline V gene, CDR1 is SGHVS and CDR2 is FNYEAQ. The CDR3 is made up of 14 amino acids. The full variable domain, with the rest looked up from reference TRBV7-6 and TRBJ1-1, is GAGVSQSPRYKVTKRGQDVALRCDPISGHVSLYWYRQALGQGPEFLTYFNYEAQQDKSGLPNDRFSAERPEGSISTLTIQRTEQRDSAMYRCASSPRDRGTEAFFGQGTRLTVV.

This clone appeared once. V usage is TRBV5-1 and J usage is TRBJ2-2; 8 positions match TRBD2. Trimming took 3 bases from V and 0 from J; bases not matched to a gene: 4. This CDR3 is 16 amino acids long. CDR1 SGHRS and CDR2 YFSETQ come from the germline V gene. DNA for the CDR3: TGCGCCAGCAGCTATATAGCGGGGTCGAACACCGGGGAGCTGTTTTTT. Encoded protein: CASSYIAGSNTGELFF.

The rearrangement joins TRBV6-6 to TRBJ1-2, with TRBD1 identical over 7 bases. This CDR3 contains 16 residues. V trimming: 6 bases; J trimming: 7 bases; junction bases outside the gene matches: 17. The germline V gene encodes CDR1 MNHNY and CDR2 SVGAGI (reference sequence). The DNA of the CDR3 is TGTGCCAGCAGCCCCAACAGGGGAGCCCGGAGGGTTGGCTACACCTTC. Its protein is CASSPNRGARRVGYTF.

The CDR3 sequence is CASSTLGGANEQYF. The CDR3 DNA reads as TGTGCCAGCAGCACCCTCGGGGGGGCAAACGAGCAGTACTTC. The rearrangement joins TRBV6-5 to TRBJ2-7, with 8 bases identical to TRBD2. The germline V gene encodes CDR1 MNHEY and CDR2 SVGAGI. This CDR3 region has 14 residues. With V trimmed by 6 bases and J by 5 bases, 9 bases remained unmatched.

J is TRBJ1-6 and V is TRBV5-5; D remains ambiguous. Germline CDR1 SGHKS, CDR2 YYEKEE (reference sequence). The ends were cut back, 2 bases at V and 9 bases at J, with 15 bases in the middle. The CDR3 has 15 amino acids. CDR3 residues: CASSFINNLGSPLHF. The CDR3 nucleotides read TGTGCCAGCAGCTTTATAAACAACCTGGGTTCACCCCTCCACTTT.

For the CDR3, the DNA is TGTGCCAGCAGTTCTCCGTGGACGCAGTATTTT. It yields the protein CASSSPWTQYF. The genes are TRBV6-5 and TRBJ2-3; D is unclear. This CDR3 has 11 amino acids. The V end lost 4 bases, the J end lost 9 bases, and 8 bases lay between the germline ends. Per the germline V gene, CDR1 is MNHEY and CDR2 is SVGAGI.

The sample holds one count of this clone. This chain joins TRBV18 and TRBJ2-1; 7 bases fit TRBD2. V lost 1 base, J lost 6 bases, and 3 bases stayed unmatched. This CDR3 is 14 amino acids long. The V gene's germline CDR1 is KGHSH and CDR2 LQKENI. CDR3 amino acids: CASSPQRGPNEQFF. The CDR3 DNA follows: TGTGCCAGCTCACCACAGCGGGGTCCCAATGAGCAGTTCTTC.

J is TRBJ2-1 and V is TRBV9, with D tentatively TRBD1 (6 bases). CDR1 SGDLS and CDR2 YYNGEE come from the germline V gene. V was shortened by 3 bases and J by 3 bases, with 13 bases between the two germline ends. The CDR3 has 15 amino acids. The chain's CDR3 is CASSARRQDYNEQFF. DNA of the CDR3: TGTGCCAGCAGCGCCCGAAGACAGGACTACAATGAGCAGTTCTTC.